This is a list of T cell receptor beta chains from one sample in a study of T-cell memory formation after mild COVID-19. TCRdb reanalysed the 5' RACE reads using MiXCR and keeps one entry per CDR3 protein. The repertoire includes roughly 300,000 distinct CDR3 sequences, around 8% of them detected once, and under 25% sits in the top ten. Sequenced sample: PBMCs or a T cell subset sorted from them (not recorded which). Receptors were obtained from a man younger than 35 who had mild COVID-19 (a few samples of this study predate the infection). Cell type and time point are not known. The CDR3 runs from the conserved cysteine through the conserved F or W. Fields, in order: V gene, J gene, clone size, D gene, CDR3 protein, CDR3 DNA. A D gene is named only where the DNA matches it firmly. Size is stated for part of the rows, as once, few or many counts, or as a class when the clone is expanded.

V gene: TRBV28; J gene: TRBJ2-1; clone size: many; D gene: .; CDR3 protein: CASSFHGGSSYNEQFF; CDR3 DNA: TGTGCCAGCAGTTTTCATGGGGGCAGCTCCTACAATGAGCAGTTCTTC
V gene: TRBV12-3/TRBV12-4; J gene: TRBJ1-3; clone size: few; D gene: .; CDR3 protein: CASSFMGPALGNTIYF; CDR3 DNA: TGTGCCAGCAGTTTTATGGGGCCGGCACTTGGAAACACCATATATTTT
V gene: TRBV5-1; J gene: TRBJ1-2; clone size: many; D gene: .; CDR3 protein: CASGDRPTNYGYTF; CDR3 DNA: TGCGCCAGCGGTGACAGACCCACTAACTATGGCTACACCTTC
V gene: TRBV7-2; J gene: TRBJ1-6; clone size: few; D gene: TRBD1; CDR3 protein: CASSLVGWDRNSPLHF; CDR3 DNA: TGTGCCAGCAGCTTAGTAGGGTGGGACAGAAATTCACCCCTCCACTTT
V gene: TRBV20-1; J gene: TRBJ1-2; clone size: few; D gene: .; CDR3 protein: CSAREAGYEGYTF; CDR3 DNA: TGCAGTGCTAGAGAAGCGGGATACGAGGGCTACACCTTC
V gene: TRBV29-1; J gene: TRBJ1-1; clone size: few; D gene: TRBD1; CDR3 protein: CSVPDRKTTEAFF; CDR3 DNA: TGCAGCGTTCCGGACAGGAAGACCACTGAAGCTTTCTTT
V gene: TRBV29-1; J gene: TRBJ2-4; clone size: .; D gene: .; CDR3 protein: CSVRDGGGNIQYF; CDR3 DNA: TGCAGCGTTCGGGATGGGGGCGGGAACATTCAGTACTTC
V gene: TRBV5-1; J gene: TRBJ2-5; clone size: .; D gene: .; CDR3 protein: CASSLLAPREETQYF; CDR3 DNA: TGCGCCAGCAGCTTGTTGGCTCCGAGGGAAGAGACCCAGTACTTC
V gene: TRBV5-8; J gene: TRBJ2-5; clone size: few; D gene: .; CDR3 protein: CASSLARPEETQYF; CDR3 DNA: TGTGCCAGCAGCTTGGCGCGACCTGAAGAGACCCAGTACTTC
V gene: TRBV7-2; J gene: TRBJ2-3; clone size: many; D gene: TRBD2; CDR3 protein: CASSLGTAGEGHF; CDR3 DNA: TGTGCCAGCAGCTTAGGGACAGCGGGGGAGGGGCATTTT
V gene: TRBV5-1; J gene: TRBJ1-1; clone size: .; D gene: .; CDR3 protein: CASSWEIRGTEAFF; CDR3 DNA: TGCGCCAGCAGCTGGGAAATCAGGGGCACTGAAGCTTTCTTT
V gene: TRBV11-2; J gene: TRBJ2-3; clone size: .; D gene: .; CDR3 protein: CASSLDSIQGDTQYF; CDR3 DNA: TGTGCCAGCAGCTTAGACAGCATACAAGGGGATACGCAGTATTTT
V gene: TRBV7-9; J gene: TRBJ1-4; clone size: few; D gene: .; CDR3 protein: CASSPSRVGNEKLFF; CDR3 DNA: TGTGCCAGCAGCCCTTCCAGGGTTGGTAATGAAAAACTGTTTTTT
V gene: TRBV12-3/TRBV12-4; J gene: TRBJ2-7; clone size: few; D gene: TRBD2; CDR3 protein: CASSFRSGGYEQYF; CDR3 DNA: TGTGCCAGCAGTTTTCGTTCCGGGGGGTACGAGCAGTACTTC
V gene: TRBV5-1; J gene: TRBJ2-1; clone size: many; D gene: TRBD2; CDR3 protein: CASSLKRGTYNEQFF; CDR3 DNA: TGCGCCAGCAGCTTGAAGCGGGGGACCTACAATGAGCAGTTCTTC
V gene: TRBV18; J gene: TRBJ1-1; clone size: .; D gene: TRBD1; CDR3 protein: CASSSTGDKEAFF; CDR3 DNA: TGTGCCAGCTCGTCTACAGGGGATAAGGAAGCTTTCTTT
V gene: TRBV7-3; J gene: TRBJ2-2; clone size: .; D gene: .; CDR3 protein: CASSVRGRELFF; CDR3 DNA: TGTGCCAGCAGTGTTCGGGGCCGGGAGCTGTTTTTT
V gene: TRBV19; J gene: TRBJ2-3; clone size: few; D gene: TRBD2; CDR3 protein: CASSPSSGAGDTQYF; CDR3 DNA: TGTGCCAGTAGCCCTTCTAGCGGGGCGGGAGATACGCAGTATTTT
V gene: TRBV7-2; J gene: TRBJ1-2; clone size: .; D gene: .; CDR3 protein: CASSLGPGRGYGYTF; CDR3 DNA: TGTGCCAGCAGCTTAGGCCCGGGGAGGGGTTATGGCTACACCTTC
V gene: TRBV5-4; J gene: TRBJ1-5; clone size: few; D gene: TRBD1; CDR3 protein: CASSTGTGGNQVQHF; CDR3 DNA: TGTGCCAGCAGTACTGGAACAGGGGGGAATCAAGTCCAGCATTTT
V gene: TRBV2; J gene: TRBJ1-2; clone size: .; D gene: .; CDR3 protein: CASSELVVANYGYTF; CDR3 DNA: TGTGCCAGCAGTGAATTAGTCGTAGCTAACTATGGCTACACCTTC
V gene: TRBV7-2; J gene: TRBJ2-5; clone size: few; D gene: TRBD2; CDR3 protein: CASSSPGGPWTQYF; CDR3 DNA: TGTGCCAGCAGCTCCCCGGGGGGGCCGTGGACCCAGTACTTC
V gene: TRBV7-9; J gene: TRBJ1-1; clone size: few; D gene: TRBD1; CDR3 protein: CASSFQGAATEAFF; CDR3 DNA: TGTGCCAGCAGCTTCCAGGGGGCCGCCACTGAAGCTTTCTTT
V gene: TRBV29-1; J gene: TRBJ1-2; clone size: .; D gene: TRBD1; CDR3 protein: CSSAGTGYGYTF; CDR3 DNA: TGCAGCAGCGCAGGGACAGGGTATGGCTACACCTTC
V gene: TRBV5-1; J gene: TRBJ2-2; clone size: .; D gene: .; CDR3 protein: CASSLGVPNTGELFF; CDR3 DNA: TGCGCCAGCAGCCTGGGAGTTCCGAACACCGGGGAGCTGTTTTTT
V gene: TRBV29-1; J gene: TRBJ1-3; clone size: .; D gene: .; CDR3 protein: CSVLKTDGNTIYF; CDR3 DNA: TGCAGCGTACTTAAGACAGACGGAAACACCATATATTTT
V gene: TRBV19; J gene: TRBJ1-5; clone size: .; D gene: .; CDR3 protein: CASSIGSRGYQPQHF; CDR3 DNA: TGTGCCAGTAGTATCGGATCCAGGGGATATCAGCCCCAGCATTTT
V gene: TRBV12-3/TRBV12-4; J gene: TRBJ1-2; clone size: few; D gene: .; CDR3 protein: CALLGGANYGYTF; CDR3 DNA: TGTGCCTTATTAGGGGGTGCTAACTATGGCTACACCTTC
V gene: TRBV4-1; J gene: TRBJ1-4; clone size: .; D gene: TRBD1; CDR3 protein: CASSQTGQGAANEKLFF; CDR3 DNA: TGCGCCAGCAGCCAAACGGGACAGGGGGCGGCTAATGAAAAACTGTTTTTT
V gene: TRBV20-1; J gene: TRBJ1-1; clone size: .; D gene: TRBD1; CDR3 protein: CSASPAGQLTEAFF; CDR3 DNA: TGCAGTGCTAGCCCAGCGGGACAGCTGACTGAAGCTTTCTTT
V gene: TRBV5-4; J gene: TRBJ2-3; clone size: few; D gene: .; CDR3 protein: CASSSRDRMGSDTQYF; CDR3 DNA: TGTGCCAGCAGCTCCCGAGACAGGATGGGATCAGATACGCAGTATTTT
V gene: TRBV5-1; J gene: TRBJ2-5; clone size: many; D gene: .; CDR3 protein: CASSPGWEVAQYF; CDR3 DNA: TGCGCCAGCAGCCCGGGCTGGGAAGTCGCCCAGTACTTC
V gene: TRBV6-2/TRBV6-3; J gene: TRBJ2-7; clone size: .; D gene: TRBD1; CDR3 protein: CATGQGAYEQYF; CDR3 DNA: TGTGCCACAGGACAGGGAGCCTACGAGCAGTACTTC
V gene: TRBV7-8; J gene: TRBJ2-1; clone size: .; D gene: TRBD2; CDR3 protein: CASSPGTSGGGQFF; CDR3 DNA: TGTGCCAGCAGCCCAGGGACTAGCGGGGGGGGGCAGTTCTTC
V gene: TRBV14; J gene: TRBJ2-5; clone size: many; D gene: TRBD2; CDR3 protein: CASSQELAGVETQYF; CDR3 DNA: TGTGCCAGCAGCCAAGAACTGGCGGGGGTGGAGACCCAGTACTTC
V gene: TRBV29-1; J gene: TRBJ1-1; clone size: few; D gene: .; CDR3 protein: CSVELPGDTEAFF; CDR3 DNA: TGCAGCGTTGAATTGCCAGGGGACACTGAAGCTTTCTTT
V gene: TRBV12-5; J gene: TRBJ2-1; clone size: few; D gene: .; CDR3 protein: CASGFSSGTYNEQFF; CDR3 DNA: TGTGCTAGTGGTTTCAGTTCCGGGACTTACAATGAGCAGTTCTTC
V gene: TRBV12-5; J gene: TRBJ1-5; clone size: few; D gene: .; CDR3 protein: CASGLGTSQPQHF; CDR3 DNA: TGTGCTAGTGGTTTGGGTACGTCCCAGCCCCAGCATTTT
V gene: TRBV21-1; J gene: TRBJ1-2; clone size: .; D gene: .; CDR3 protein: CASTFRTGAYGYTF; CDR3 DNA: TGTGCCAGCACCTTCCGGACAGGCGCCTATGGCTACACCTTC
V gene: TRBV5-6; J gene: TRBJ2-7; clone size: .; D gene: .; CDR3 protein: CASISWSGTQQYF; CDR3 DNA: TGTGCCAGCATCTCCTGGTCGGGCACCCAGCAGTACTTC
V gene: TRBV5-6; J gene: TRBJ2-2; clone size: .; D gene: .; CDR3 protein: CASSARDTYTGELFF; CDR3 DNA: TGTGCCAGCAGTGCCCGGGACACCTACACCGGGGAGCTGTTTTTT
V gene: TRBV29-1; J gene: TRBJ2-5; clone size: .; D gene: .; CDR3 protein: CSAAGSYQETQYF; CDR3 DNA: TGCAGCGCAGCCGGGTCGTACCAAGAGACCCAGTACTTC
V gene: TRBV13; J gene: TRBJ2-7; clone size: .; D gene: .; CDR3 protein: CASSLERPGASSYEQYF; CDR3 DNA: TGTGCCAGCAGCTTAGAACGCCCGGGTGCTAGCTCCTACGAGCAGTACTTC
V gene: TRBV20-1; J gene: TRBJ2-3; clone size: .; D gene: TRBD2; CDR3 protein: CSAYLSGIPDTQYF; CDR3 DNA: TGCAGTGCTTACCTTAGCGGGATCCCAGATACGCAGTATTTT
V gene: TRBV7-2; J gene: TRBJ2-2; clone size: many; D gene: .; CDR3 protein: CASSPPPGATGELFF; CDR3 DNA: TGTGCCAGCAGCCCCCCTCCTGGAGCTACCGGGGAGCTGTTTTTT
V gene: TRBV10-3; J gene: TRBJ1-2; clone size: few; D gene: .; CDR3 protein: CAIRHRLRHGYTF; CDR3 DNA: TGTGCCATCAGACACCGGCTAAGGCATGGCTACACCTTC
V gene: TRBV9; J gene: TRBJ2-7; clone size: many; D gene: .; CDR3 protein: CASSVRDGTYEQYF; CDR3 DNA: TGTGCCAGCAGCGTACGGGACGGGACCTACGAGCAGTACTTC
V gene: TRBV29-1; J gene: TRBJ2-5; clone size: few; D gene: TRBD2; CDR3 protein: CSVVTAGGQETQYF; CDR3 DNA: TGCAGCGTTGTAACGGCGGGGGGCCAAGAGACCCAGTACTTC
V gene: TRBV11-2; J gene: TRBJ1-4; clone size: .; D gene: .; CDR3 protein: CASSLRWDEKLFF; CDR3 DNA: TGTGCCAGCAGCTTAAGGTGGGATGAAAAACTGTTTTTT
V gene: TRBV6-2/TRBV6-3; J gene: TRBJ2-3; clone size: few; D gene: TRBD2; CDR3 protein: CASSPSGPNRDTQYF; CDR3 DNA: TGTGCCAGCAGTCCTAGCGGTCCCAACCGAGATACGCAGTATTTT
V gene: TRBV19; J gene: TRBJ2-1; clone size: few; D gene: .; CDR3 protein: CASNLRGREFF; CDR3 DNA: TGTGCCAGTAATCTAAGGGGCCGTGAGTTCTTC
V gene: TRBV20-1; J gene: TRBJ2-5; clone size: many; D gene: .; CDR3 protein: CSASYRGLKTQYF; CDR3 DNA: TGCAGTGCTTCGTACCGGGGGCTGAAGACCCAGTACTTC
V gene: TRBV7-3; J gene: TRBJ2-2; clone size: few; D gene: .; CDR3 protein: CASSLGHPNTGELFF; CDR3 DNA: TGTGCCAGCAGCTTAGGACACCCGAACACCGGGGAGCTGTTTTTT
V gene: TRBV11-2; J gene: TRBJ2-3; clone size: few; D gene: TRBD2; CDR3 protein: CASSRGTSGGDTQYF; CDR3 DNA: TGTGCCAGCAGCCGGGGGACTAGCGGGGGGGATACGCAGTATTTT
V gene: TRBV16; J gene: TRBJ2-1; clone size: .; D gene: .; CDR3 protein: CASSQVAPLYNEQFF; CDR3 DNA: TGTGCCAGCAGCCAAGTAGCTCCGCTCTACAATGAGCAGTTCTTC
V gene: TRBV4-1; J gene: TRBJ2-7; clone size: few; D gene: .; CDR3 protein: CASSPALGAPQYF; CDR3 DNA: TGCGCCAGCAGCCCCGCCCTGGGGGCTCCGCAGTACTTC
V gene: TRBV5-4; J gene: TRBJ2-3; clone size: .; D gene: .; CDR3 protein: CASTLRSQTDTQYF; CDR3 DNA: TGTGCCAGCACCCTGCGGAGTCAAACAGATACGCAGTATTTT
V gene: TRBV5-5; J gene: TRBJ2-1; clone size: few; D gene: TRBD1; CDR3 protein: CASSRGQGVTYNEQFF; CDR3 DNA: TGTGCCAGCAGCCGGGGACAGGGGGTCACCTACAATGAGCAGTTCTTC
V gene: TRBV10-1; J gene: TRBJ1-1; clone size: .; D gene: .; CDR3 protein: CASSDGPEAFF; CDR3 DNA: TGCGCCAGCAGTGACGGACCCGAAGCTTTCTTT
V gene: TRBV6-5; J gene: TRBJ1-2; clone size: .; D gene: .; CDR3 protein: CASSYSGQGLGYTF; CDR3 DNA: TGTGCCAGCAGTTACTCCGGGCAGGGGCTCGGCTACACCTTC